Listed here are 24 T cell receptor beta chains from one sample, sequenced in a study of T cells after posttransplantation cyclophosphamide. The repertoire was sequenced with immunoSEQ multiplex PCR; TCRdb's copy has only in-frame clones and lacks some. In the table there are over 20,000 clones, about 90% of which are singletons. Cyclophosphamide on days +3 and +4 followed busulfan-fludarabine conditioning and a marrow graft. The specimen was PBMCs, collected after allogeneic stem cell transplant with posttransplant cyclophosphamide. The origin of the receptors is a female patient under 45 who received an allogeneic stem cell transplant from an unrelated donor, was CMV-positive, and had no GVHD. The graft donor may have given rise to some T cells.

The chain combines TRBV7-8 with TRBJ2-7; D gene unclear. CDR3 length: 14 amino acids. Germline V gene lookup returns CDR1 SGHVS and CDR2 FQNEAQ. Trimming removed 1 base from V and 1 base from J, with 8 bases in between. CDR3: CASSLVSRSYEQYF. The CDR3 DNA reads TGTGCCAGCAGCTTAGTTTCCAGGTCCTACGAGCAGTACTTC.

V and J are TRBV7-9 and TRBJ1-3; TRBD1 matches at 9 bases. Germline V gene lookup returns CDR1 SEHNR and CDR2 FQNEAQ (reference sequence). The length of the CDR3 is 16 residues. Trimming removed 4 bases from V and 0 bases from J; junction bases left unmatched: 4. DNA of the CDR3: TGTGCCAGCAGCTCGCAGGACAGGGGCTCTGGAAACACCATATATTTT. Translation: CASSSQDRGSGNTIYF. Variable domain in full (rest from reference TRBV7-9 and TRBJ1-3): DTGVSQNPRHKITKRGQNVTFRCDPISEHNRLYWYRQTLGQGPEFLTYFQNEAQLEKSRLLSDRFSAERPKGSFSTLEIQRTEQGDSAMYLCASSSQDRGSGNTIYFGEGSWLTVV.

V is TRBV4-1 and J is TRBJ1-1, with TRBD1 as a possible D gene (5 bases). V gave up 3 bases and J gave up 5 bases, with 10 bases separating them. The CDR3 sequence is 13 residues long. Looked up from germline, CDR1 is MGHRA and CDR2 is YSYEKL. CDR3 region: CASSHPGGTEAFF. The CDR3 coding sequence is TGCGCCAGCAGCCACCCGGGGGGTACTGAAGCTTTCTTT.

The rearrangement uses TRBV5-1 and TRBJ2-2; D not certain. Germline V lookup: CDR1 SGHRS, CDR2 YFSETQ. V lost 7 bases and J 7 bases, leaving 14 bases between the germline ends. CDR3 length: 13 amino acids. CDR3 residues: CASHPSVSGELFF. The CDR3 bases are TGCGCCAGCCACCCTTCCGTTAGCGGGGAGCTGTTTTTT.

The chain couples TRBV5-6 to TRBJ1-4, with D perhaps matching TRBD1 (6 bases). V was cut by 3 bases and J by 7 bases, with 13 bases left in between. Germline CDR1 SGHDT, CDR2 YYEEEE. The CDR3 runs 14 residues. Here the CDR3 DNA reads TGTGCCAGCAGCTCACTGACAGGAAGTGAAAAACTGTTTTTT. Translating it yields CASSSLTGSEKLFF.

The CDR3 region has the DNA TGTGCCAGCAGCTTGCGGACAGTACCCTACGAGCAGTACTTC. Translated, it gives CASSLRTVPYEQYF. This rearrangement joins TRBV5-5 to TRBJ2-7, with D perhaps TRBD1 (6 bases). Germline CDR1 is SGHKS and CDR2 is YYEKEE (reference sequence). This CDR3 spans 14 amino acids. V dropped 1 base and J dropped 2 bases, with 10 bases sitting between them.

The gene calls are TRBV5-1 and TRBJ2-4; 9 bases are shared with TRBD1. There are 14 residues in the CDR3. Germline V CDR1 and CDR2: SGHRS, YFSETQ. After removal of 4 bases from V and 8 bases from J, the junction contained 7 bases not matched to a gene. The CDR3 sequence: CASSQTGGADIQYF. The DNA of the CDR3 is TGCGCCAGCAGCCAAACAGGGGGCGCGGACATTCAGTACTTC. Filled out from reference TRBV5-1 and TRBJ2-4, the complete variable domain reads KAGVTQTPRYLIKTRGQQVTLSCSPISGHRSVSWYQQTPGQGLQFLFEYFSETQRNKGNFPGRFSGRQFSNSRSEMNVSTLELGDSALYLCASSQTGGADIQYFGAGTRLSVL.

The chain employs TRBV7-6 and TRBJ2-2; 14 nucleotides align to TRBD2. J was trimmed by 4 bases and V by 5 bases; bases with no gene match: 12. The germline V gene has CDR1 SGHVS and CDR2 FNYEAQ. The CDR3 is 19 amino acids. The CDR3 DNA reads as TGTGCCAGCAGCCTCCGGACTAGCGGGGGGCCGACGGGCACCGGGGAGCTGTTTTTT. Translated, it gives CASSLRTSGGPTGTGELFF.

The chain's CDR3 is CATQGGQTGGLYAFF. CDR3 in DNA: TGTGCCACTCAGGGAGGTCAAACAGGGGGTTTGTATGCTTTCTTT. The chain is built from TRBV10-3 and TRBJ1-1; TRBD1 matches at 8 bases. From germline, CDR1 is ENHRY and CDR2 SYGVKD. Losses at the gene ends were 10 bases for V and 11 bases for J; bases not matched to a gene: 21. This CDR3 contains 15 residues.

The chain joins TRBV29-1 to TRBJ2-5, with D possibly TRBD1 on 5 matching bases. The DNA end is more similar to TRBJ2-7, so the J call may be wrong. Germline loops: CDR1 SQVTM, CDR2 ANQGSEA. The CDR3 is 13 amino acids. This CDR3 is CSGPGPLSYEQYF. For the CDR3, the DNA is TGCAGCGGGCCAGGGCCCCTCTCCTACGAGCAGTACTTC.

The V and J genes are TRBV27 and TRBJ1-4; perhaps TRBD1 as D (6 bases). The CDR3 length is 14 residues. Germline V lookup: CDR1 MNHEY, CDR2 SMNVEV (reference sequence). V was cut by 2 bases and J by 7 bases, with 11 bases left in between. CDR3: CASSLGRGSEKLFF. CDR3 bases: TGTGCCAGCAGTTTAGGCAGGGGTAGTGAAAAACTGTTTTTT.

This clone has only one observation. The chain is built from TRBV6-4 and TRBJ1-2; a possible D gene is TRBD1 (6 bases). This CDR3 comprises 13 residues. Per the germline V gene, CDR1 is MRHNA and CDR2 is SNTAGT. Trimming pared 6 bases from V and 7 bases from J, leaving 15 bases between. CDR3 loop: CASSRSGGLGYTF. In DNA, the CDR3 is TGTGCCAGCAGCCGGTCCGGGGGGCTTGGCTACACCTTC.

The V call is TRBV19, the J call TRBJ1-5; 7 bases are a match to TRBD1. The germline gives CDR1 LNHDA, CDR2 SQIVND (reference sequence). Germline trimming cut 8 bases from V and 1 base from J; bases unmatched to any gene: 8. The CDR3 contains 15 residues. CDR3: CASGGQVKSNQPQHF. In DNA, the CDR3 is TGTGCCAGTGGCGGACAGGTAAAGAGCAATCAGCCCCAGCATTTT.

The chain employs TRBV6-6 and TRBJ1-1; 8 bases match TRBD1. The J segment lost 5 bases and the V segment lost 2 bases, leaving 10 bases of the junction unmatched. The germline gives CDR1 MNHNY, CDR2 SVGAGI (reference sequence). The CDR3 covers 16 residues. As DNA, the CDR3 is TGTGCCAGCAGTTACAATACAGGGGGAGGTGGGACTGAAGCTTTCTTT. Translation: CASSYNTGGGGTEAFF.

For the CDR3, the DNA is TGCGCCAGCAGTACCGGGACAGGAGGGGAAAAACTGTTTTTT. Its translation is CASSTGTGGEKLFF. V gene TRBV5-1 combines with J gene TRBJ1-4; TRBD1 matches at 8 bases. The CDR3 runs to 14 residues. V gave up 5 bases and J gave up 8 bases; unmatched junction bases: 8. Looked up from germline, CDR1 is SGHRS and CDR2 is YFSETQ.

Concerning this clone: The DNA is omitted, as the CDR3 cannot be located on it reliably, and the CDR3 follows TCRdb's listing. V is TRBV18 and J is TRBJ1-6; the D call of TRBD1 is as the table states it, not checked on the DNA. Counting both end residues, the CDR3 totals 16 amino acids. Germline V CDR1 and CDR2: KGHSH, LQKENI. CDR3 protein: CASSPASGQGNSPLHF.

This rearrangement joins TRBV5-1 to TRBJ1-2, with 9 bases identical to TRBD1. V shed 0 bases, J shed 4 bases, and the junction held 4 bases outside the gene matches. CDR1 and CDR2 from the germline V gene are SGHRS and YFSETQ. CDR3 length equals 15 residues. Written as DNA, the CDR3 is TGCGCCAGCAGCTTGGCAGGGACAGGGACCTATGGCTACACCTTC. This translates into CASSLAGTGTYGYTF.

The V and J genes are TRBV30 and TRBJ2-7; TRBD2 agrees at 7 bases. The CDR3 is made up of 15 amino acids. Trimming cost V 2 bases and J 2 bases; bases outside gene matches: 9. Germline V CDR1 and CDR2: GTSNPN, SVGIG (reference sequence). The CDR3 DNA is TGTGCCTGGAGTCCTCCGCGGGGGTTCCCCTACGAGCAGTACTTC. Protein product: CAWSPPRGFPYEQYF.

The chain employs TRBV6-1 and TRBJ1-5; TRBD1 agrees at 7 bases. Trimming cost V 4 bases and J 2 bases; bases outside gene matches: 5. Germline V gives CDR1 MNHNS, CDR2 SASEGT. CDR3 length: 15 residues. The CDR3 loop is CASSAIDRGNQPQHF. In DNA form, the CDR3 reads TGTGCCAGCAGTGCGATCGACAGGGGCAATCAGCCCCAGCATTTT.

The chain uses TRBV6-4 and TRBJ1-1, with D perhaps TRBD1 (6 bases). CDR1 and CDR2 from the germline V gene are MRHNA and SNTAGT. The length of the CDR3 is 14 residues. Trimming took off 6 bases at V and 0 bases at J, with 11 bases between the two ends. The CDR3 reads CASRATGMNTEAFF. The CDR3 nucleotides are TGTGCCAGCAGGGCCACAGGGATGAACACTGAAGCTTTCTTT.

The chain combines TRBV28 with TRBJ1-5; the match to TRBD1 covers 9 bases. There are 17 residues in the CDR3. Germline V gives CDR1 MDHEN, CDR2 SYDVKM. Unmatched junction bases numbered 15, after V lost 6 bases and J lost 6 bases. CDR3 sequence: CASSPSQGANFGQPQHF. For the CDR3, the DNA is TGTGCCAGCAGCCCGTCACAGGGGGCTAATTTTGGTCAGCCCCAGCATTTT.

V usage is TRBV5-4 and J usage is TRBJ2-3, with 7 bases fitting TRBD2. CDR1 and CDR2 (germline): SGHNT, YYREEE (reference sequence). The CDR3 length is 14 residues. V trimming: 1 base; J trimming: 3 bases; junction bases outside the gene matches: 2. CDR3 region: CASSLRRGTDTQYF. CDR3 in DNA: TGTGCCAGCAGCTTGAGGCGGGGGACAGATACGCAGTATTTT.

The chain joins TRBV6-6 to TRBJ2-2; perhaps TRBD1 as D (5 bases). The CDR3 has 15 residues. With 5 bases removed from V and 0 bases from J, the gap between germline ends came to 10 bases. Germline V lookup: CDR1 MNHNY, CDR2 SVGAGI (reference sequence). The CDR3 DNA follows: TGTGCCAGCAGTAAGGACATAGCGAACACCGGGGAGCTGTTTTTT. It translates to CASSKDIANTGELFF.

This clone was counted a single time. V is TRBV7-2 and J is TRBJ1-1, with no clear D. There are 13 residues in the CDR3. Germline V CDR1 and CDR2: SGHTA, FQGNSA. The germline V and J ends were trimmed by 1 base and 3 bases, with 6 bases remaining between them. CDR3 in amino acids: CASSLERDTEAFF. In DNA, the CDR3 is TGTGCCAGCAGCTTAGAGAGAGACACTGAAGCTTTCTTT.